Sequencing of this T cell receptor (beta chain) was carried out in a study of beta chain features in type 1 diabetes. The ends lost 4 bases at V and 5 bases at J; junction bases unmatched: 7. CDR3 length equals 15 residues. The germline CDR1 and CDR2 sequences are SGHRS and YFSETQ. The table lists this clone with a few counts. Its antigen is not known. Staining for CD45RO/CCR7/CD25/CD127/CD95/CD27 allowed sorting of CD4+ naive, central memory, regulatory and stem cell-like memory cells. Expressed TCRB transcripts were sequenced after all isolated RNA was converted to cDNA. Libraries were prepared by immunoSEQ multiplex PCR; TCRdb keeps only in-frame clonotypes and omits some of them. The sample yields 160,000 or so clones, roughly 9% seen once. The study, taken as a whole, reports: Among all four CD4+ subsets, Type 1 diabetes patients had TCRB CDR3s that were moderately but significantly shorter. Insertions were fewer and deletions more numerous at VDJ junctions in type 1 diabetes patients.

The receptor was isolated from a woman aged 30 to 39 with type 1 diabetes. V usage is TRBV5-1 and J usage is TRBJ2-5; 11 nucleotides agree with TRBD1. The sample taken for sequencing was central memory CD4+ T cells from blood. The CDR3 reads CASSGQGALSETQYF. In DNA form, the CDR3 reads TGCGCCAGCAGCGGACAGGGGGCGCTTTCGGAGACCCAGTACTTC.